This TCR beta chain was sequenced during a study of cytomegalovirus exposure and HLA in healthy donors. Study-level points and caveats: According to the study, 150 to 200 TCR beta chains were cytomegalovirus-associated. That first-cohort TCR clusters tended to co-occur in the 95 to 150 validation repertoires was found in a later analysis.

The table lists this clone with a few counts. Its antigen is unknown. The CDR3 is 13 residues long. Trimming took off 7 bases at V and 5 bases at J, with 12 bases between the two ends. Germline CDR1 reads SNHLY; CDR2 reads FYNNEI. Using immunoSEQ multiplex PCR, the repertoire was profiled, and TCRdb retains in-frame clones only, with some absent. The table lists 200,000 to 250,000 clones, roughly 84% of them singletons. The donors were part of the approximately 120-subject validation cohort, which stood apart from the roughly 680-subject first cohort. The sequencing sample was made of PBMCs. The chain uses TRBV2 and TRBJ2-1; D gene unclear. The sequence was collected from a young woman in good health and CMV-seropositive. The CDR3, as DNA: TGTGCCAGCATGGTTCCAACAGACAATGAGCAGTTCTTC. Residues: CASMVPTDNEQFF.